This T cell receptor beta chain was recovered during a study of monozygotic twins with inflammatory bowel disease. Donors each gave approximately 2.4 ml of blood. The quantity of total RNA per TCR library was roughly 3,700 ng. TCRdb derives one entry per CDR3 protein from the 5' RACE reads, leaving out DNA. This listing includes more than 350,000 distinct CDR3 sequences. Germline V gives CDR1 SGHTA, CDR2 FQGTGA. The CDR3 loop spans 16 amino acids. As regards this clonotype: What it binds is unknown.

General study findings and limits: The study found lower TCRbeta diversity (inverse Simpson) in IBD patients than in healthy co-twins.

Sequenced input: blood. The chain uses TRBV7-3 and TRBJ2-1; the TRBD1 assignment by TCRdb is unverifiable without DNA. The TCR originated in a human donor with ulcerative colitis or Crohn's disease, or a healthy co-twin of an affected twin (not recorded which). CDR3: CASSLRHAGANNEQFF.